A selection of T cell receptor beta chains follows, all from one sample in a study of long-term antiretroviral therapy in people with HIV. Sequencing used immunoSEQ multiplex PCR; TCRdb keeps in-frame clones, though not all of them. The data contain roughly 24,000 clones, about 85% of them singletons. The source material was unsorted PBMCs, sampled 1.6 years after starting antiretroviral therapy. Receptors originate from a middle-aged man with HIV. Both conserved end residues are part of each CDR3.

TRBV30,CAWGRPSGGNEKLFF
TRBV5-1,CASSVGGVNQPQHF
TRBV5-1,CASSFKTIQGAAGYEQYF
TRBV19,CASRTGTDGYNSPLHF
TRBV13,CASSSPDNEQFF
TRBV2,CASSVDRGRIQETQYF
TRBV20-1,CSVFLLAEAFF
TRBV5-6,CASSPPGYPPYEQYF
TRBV10-3,CAISEGGRESNQPQHF
TRBV6-1,CASSEWGQGTYEQYF
TRBV11-3,CASSLDSTEPQHF